Listed here are 9 T cell receptor beta chains from one sample, sequenced in a study of OX40 agonist ivuxolimab in advanced cancers. The table came from immunoSEQ multiplex PCR; TCRdb's copy has only in-frame clones and leaves some out. The table shows tens of thousands of clones, with over 80% occurring only once. The source material was CD4+ or CD8+ T cells sorted from blood, sampled in a trial of the OX40 agonist ivuxolimab. All receptors come from an adult with an advanced solid tumor such as melanoma, head and neck, liver or kidney cancer.

This sequence joins TRBV9 and TRBJ2-3, with D hard to call. CDR1 and CDR2 (germline): SGDLS, YYNGEE. V dropped 2 bases and J dropped 3 bases, with 7 bases sitting between them. The CDR3 spans 13 residues. The CDR3 sequence is CASSVSATDTQYF. The CDR3 DNA follows: TGTGCCAGCAGCGTTTCCGCTACAGATACGCAGTATTTT.

V gene TRBV6-6 combines with J gene TRBJ2-7; TRBD1 matches 9 bases. Germline-derived CDR1 and CDR2 are MNHNY and SVGAGI (reference sequence). This CDR3 has 14 amino acids. Trimming cost V 2 bases and J 9 bases; bases outside gene matches: 8. The DNA for the CDR3 is TGTGCCAGCAGTTACACTTCAACAGGGGGCGCGCAGTACTTC. As protein: CASSYTSTGGAQYF.

The V and J genes are TRBV7-2 and TRBJ1-5, with 11 bases matching TRBD1. The trim removed 5 bases at V and 5 bases at J, leaving 5 bases unmatched. Germline loops: CDR1 SGHTA, CDR2 FQGNSA. This CDR3 contains 15 residues. CDR3 bases: TGTGCCAGCAGCCCGGACAGGGGGCTTTATCAGCCCCAGCATTTT. Translated, it gives CASSPDRGLYQPQHF.

This clone occurred once. This chain uses TRBV12-5 with TRBJ2-1; TRBD2 aligns across 10 bases. V was clipped by 7 bases and J by 7 bases; unmatched bases: 7. Germline CDR1 LGHNT, CDR2 FRNRAP. There are 14 residues in the CDR3. The CDR3 nucleotides are TGTGCTAGTGTCTCGGGACTAGCGTTTAATGAGCAGTTCTTC. As protein: CASVSGLAFNEQFF.

This clone has just one count. This chain joins TRBV9 and TRBJ2-3; 8 bases are shared with TRBD1. CDR1 and CDR2 (germline): SGDLS, YYNGEE. The CDR3 runs to 16 residues. V was pared by 0 bases and J by 3 bases, with 6 bases of the junction left unmatched. In DNA, the CDR3 is TGTGCCAGCAGCGTAGGGGCAGGGGGCATGACAGATACGCAGTATTTT. Protein sequence: CASSVGAGGMTDTQYF. Full variable domain (outside the CDR3, taken from reference TRBV9 and TRBJ2-3): DSGVTQTPKHLITATGQRVTLRCSPRSGDLSVYWYQQSLDQGLQFLIQYYNGEERAKGNILERFSAQQFPDLHSELNLSSLELGDSALYFCASSVGAGGMTDTQYFGPGTRLTVL.

The chain recombines TRBV18 with TRBJ2-7, with 7 bases that match TRBD1. In germline, CDR1 is KGHSH, CDR2 LQKENI. The trim removed 3 bases at V and 3 bases at J, leaving 11 bases unmatched. The CDR3 has 16 residues. The CDR3 bases are TGTGCCAGCTCACCCACCCGAGGGGGCGCAGGCTACGAGCAGTACTTC. Its translation: CASSPTRGGAGYEQYF.

This clone is a singleton in its sample. This sequence joins TRBV27 and TRBJ2-1, with 8 bases lining up with TRBD2. The germline CDR1 and CDR2 sequences are MNHEY and SMNVEV (reference sequence). After removal of 3 bases from V and 9 bases from J, the junction contained 7 bases not matched to a gene. The CDR3 extends over 14 amino acids. Here the CDR3 DNA reads TGTGCCAGCAGTTTCAGCGGGAGAAACGGTGAGCAGTTCTTC. It specifies CASSFSGRNGEQFF.

The chain recombines TRBV6-6 with TRBJ1-2; maybe TRBD1 (5 bases). Trimming left V 2 bases short and J 8 bases short, with 12 bases between. Per germline, CDR1 MNHNY and CDR2 SVGAGI (reference sequence). The CDR3 has 13 amino acids. Here the CDR3 DNA reads TGTGCCAGCAGTTACGGGGGAAGATTAGGCTACACCTTC. Translation: CASSYGGRLGYTF.

This chain joins TRBV11-2 and TRBJ2-1; a weak D match, TRBD2 (6 bases). V was trimmed by 1 base and J by 7 bases, leaving 14 bases between them. The germline gives CDR1 SGHAT, CDR2 FQNNGV. The CDR3 is 15 residues long. The CDR3 loop reads CASSLVRGGRNEQFF. The DNA for the CDR3 is TGTGCCAGCAGCTTAGTTCGTGGGGGGAGGAATGAGCAGTTCTTC.